This T cell receptor beta chain was documented in a study of blood T cell repertoires in COVID-19. Study information: The study drew acute and convalescent COVID-19 samples from the United States, Italy and Spain. Nucleic acid was either cDNA or gDNA, and it came from T cells, B-cell-depleted T cells, or PBMCs.

As handled by the study authors: Reference gene primer amplification yielded estimated nucleated cell counts. Using immunoSEQ multiplex PCR, the repertoire was profiled, and TCRdb retains in-frame clones only, with some absent. The V and J calls and the clone size are those of that table, but D and trimming were determined from the DNA. This table has approximately 130,000 clones, roughly 86% appearing once. V was trimmed by 1 base and J by 1 base, leaving 4 bases between them. Germline-derived CDR1 and CDR2 are SEHNR and FQNEAQ (reference sequence). The CDR3 is 14 amino acids. The clonotype comes from a woman aged 45-65 years who had recovered from COVID-19. The chain links TRBV7-9 to TRBJ1-4; no clear D gene. Sequences were obtained from peripheral blood. CDR3 DNA sequence: TGTGCCAGCAGCTTAGGACAAACTAATGAAAAACTGTTTTTT. Protein sequence: CASSLGQTNEKLFF.